Below, 2 T cell receptor beta chains from the same sample are listed, as sequenced in a study of T cell responses to AZD1222 COVID-19 vaccine. Here immunoSEQ multiplex PCR was the method, and the copy in TCRdb shows in-frame clones only, minus some. The table records about 170,000 clones, over 75% of them present only once. The material was peripheral blood, obtained on day 0 of AZD1222 vaccination. Source of these receptors: an adult in good health.

This chain links TRBV4-3 with TRBJ1-2; no reliable D call. Germline CDR1 and CDR2: LGHNA and YSLEER. CDR3 length: 16 residues. Trimming pared 1 base from V and 4 bases from J, leaving 16 bases between. The CDR3 spells CASSQGRRVEGYGYTF. CDR3 DNA: TGCGCCAGCAGCCAAGGCAGGCGGGTGGAGGGCTATGGCTACACCTTC.

The chain couples TRBV7-3 to TRBJ1-2, with a tentative D call TRBD1 (5 bases). The CDR3 sequence is 15 residues long. CDR1 is SGHTA and CDR2 is FQGTGA in the germline V gene. With 4 bases removed from V and 6 bases from J, the gap between germline ends came to 18 bases. CDR3 sequence: CASSSRDGVTNGYTF. The CDR3 DNA sequence: TGTGCCAGCAGCTCCCGGGACGGAGTTACCAATGGCTACACCTTC.